This is a list of T cell receptor beta chains from one sample in a study of PD-1 blockade in mismatch repair-deficient tumors. Here immunoSEQ multiplex PCR was the method, and the copy in TCRdb shows in-frame clones only, minus some. The sample carries around 17,000 clones, 84% recorded once. Specimen: PBMCs, collected less than 25 weeks after starting pembrolizumab. These receptors were taken from an adult with mismatch repair-deficient cancer. Each CDR3 is given with its conserved first and last residue. A D gene is named only where the DNA matches it firmly. Size values are once, few and many counts, or a class for expanded clones, and some rows have none.

>NA|TRBJ2-1|TRBD2|TRBV11-2
TGTGCCAGCAGCTTAGAGCCGGTGCTAGCGGGAGATGGAGATGAGCAGTTCTTC
CASSLEPVLAGDGDEQFF
>NA|TRBJ2-7|TRBD2|TRBV7-9
TGTGCCAGCCTGGGACTAGCGGGAGGCCGCTACGAGCAGTACTTC
CASLGLAGGRYEQYF
>NA|TRBJ1-2|NA|TRBV2
TGTGCCAGCAGTCTGACGCGGTCAAACTATGGCTACACCTTC
CASSLTRSNYGYTF
>NA|TRBJ2-1|TRBD2|TRBV15
TGTGCCACCAGCAGTGGACTAGCGGGAGTCAATGAGCAGTTCTTC
CATSSGLAGVNEQFF
>NA|TRBJ2-4|TRBD1|TRBV11-2
TGTGCCAGCAGCTTAGTCCGGGGACAGGGAACCAAAAACATTCAGTACTTC
CASSLVRGQGTKNIQYF
>NA|TRBJ1-5|TRBD1|TRBV19
TGTGCCAGTAGGTCGAGACAGGGGGAGATTCAGCCCCAGCATTTT
CASRSRQGEIQPQHF
>NA|TRBJ2-5|NA|TRBV18
TGTGCCAGCTCACCGCGGGACGGCCAGGAGACCCAGTACTTC
CASSPRDGQETQYF
>NA|TRBJ2-7|NA|TRBV4-1
TGCGCCAGCAGCCAAGAGCACAGGGGAGGCTACGAGCAGTACTTC
CASSQEHRGGYEQYF
>few|TRBJ2-7|TRBD2|TRBV6-5
TGTGCCAGCAGTCAACCAGGACTAGCGGCCTACGAGCAGTACTTC
CASSQPGLAAYEQYF
>NA|TRBJ2-1|NA|TRBV29-1
TGCAGCGTGCAGGGTGCGAGCCAGTTCTTC
CSVQGASQFF